This T cell receptor (beta chain) was found in a study of OX40 agonist ivuxolimab in advanced cancers. Of note for this clone: Its matching antigen is unknown.

CDR3 length: 12 residues. The protocol was immunoSEQ multiplex PCR, while the TCRdb copy is restricted to in-frame clones and leaves out a portion. The sample has some 80,000 clones; roughly 82% are singletons. Notes on the study in general: Among the lowest levels of clonal expansion were found in partial responders at 0.1-3.0 mg/kg.

The source was CD4+ or CD8+ T cells sorted from blood, collected in a trial of the OX40 agonist ivuxolimab. This TCR derives from an adult with an advanced solid tumor such as melanoma, head and neck, liver or kidney cancer. The V gene is TRBV21-1, the J gene TRBJ1-5. TRBV21-1 is a listed pseudogene. CDR3 DNA: TGTGCCAGCAGCATGAGCAATCAGCCCCAGCATTTT. Protein: CASSMSNQPQHF.